The 21 T cell receptor beta chains below come from one sample, sequenced in a study of vaccination and CD4 T cells after COVID-19. Their target antigens are unknown. Cultured CD4+ T cell DNA underwent sequencing with the Oncomine TCR Beta short-read assay. TCRdb reprocessed the PCR reads via MiXCR and lists one record per CDR3 protein. The sample holds more than 9,000 distinct CDR3 sequences, around two fifths seen once. Documented treatment: roughly 10-day PBMC culture with coronavirus spike peptide pools or control peptides (ViraFEST assay). The sequencing input was cultured CD4+ T cells from blood. The receptors were sampled from a human donor with COVID-19.

The CDR3 loop reads CASSLFRGPGGETQYF. In nucleotides, the CDR3 is TGTGCCAGCAGTTTATTCAGGGGTCCGGGGGGAGAGACCCAGTACTTC. The chain is built from TRBV28 and TRBJ2-5, with a possible D match to TRBD2 (7 bases). Germline loops: CDR1 MDHEN, CDR2 SYDVKM. CDR3 length: 16 amino acids. The germline V and J ends were trimmed by 1 base and 4 bases, with 16 bases remaining between them.

This sequence joins TRBV28 and TRBJ2-2, with a possible D match to TRBD2 (7 bases). The ends were cut back, 3 bases at V and 1 base at J, with 15 bases in the middle. CDR3 length equals 17 residues. Germline lookup yields CDR1 MDHEN and CDR2 SYDVKM. In DNA form, the CDR3 reads TGTGCCAGCAGTTTTATGAGGGGGGGCAGGAACACCGGGGAGCTGTTTTTT. Translation: CASSFMRGGRNTGELFF. Filled out from reference TRBV28 and TRBJ2-2, the complete variable domain reads DVKVTQSSRYLVKRTGEKVFLECVQDMDHENMFWYRQDPGLGLRLIYFSYDVKMKEKGDIPEGYSVSREKKERFSLILESASTNQTSMYLCASSFMRGGRNTGELFFGEGSRLTVL.

The chain couples TRBV20-1 to TRBJ2-7, with 7 bases that match TRBD1. In germline, CDR1 is DFQATT, CDR2 SNEGSKA (reference sequence). Germline trimming cut 6 bases from V and 1 base from J; bases unmatched to any gene: 6. The CDR3 length is 13 residues. The CDR3 sequence is CSAGTVSSYEQYF. CDR3 DNA: TGCAGTGCAGGGACAGTATCGTCCTACGAGCAGTACTTC.

The V and J genes are TRBV7-8 and TRBJ2-6, with D tentatively TRBD1 (6 bases). Germline V lookup: CDR1 SGHVS, CDR2 FQNEAQ. This CDR3 is built from 15 residues. Trimming shortened V by 6 bases and J by 5 bases, and 14 bases separated the two germline ends. The CDR3 protein is CASRQQGGWANVLTF. The CDR3 nucleotides are TGTGCCAGCAGACAACAGGGTGGTTGGGCCAACGTCCTGACTTTC.

J is TRBJ1-1 and V is TRBV10-1, with 8 bases fitting TRBD1. CDR1 is WNHNN, CDR2 SYGVQD, per germline (reference sequence). V gave up 2 bases and J gave up 8 bases; unmatched junction bases: 4. The CDR3 sequence is 13 residues long. CDR3 protein: CASSEAGGSEAFF. CDR3 bases: TGCGCCAGCAGTGAGGCAGGGGGCAGCGAAGCTTTCTTT.

The CDR3 nucleotides read TGTGCCAGCAGTGCAGATCCCTGGACAGCAGATTACAATGAGCAGTTCTTC. It encodes CASSADPWTADYNEQFF. This rearrangement joins TRBV6-1 to TRBJ2-1, with D possibly being TRBD1 (6 bases). Germline V CDR1 and CDR2: MNHNS, SASEGT. CDR3 length equals 17 residues. Between the trimmed V and J ends, which lost 4 bases and 4 bases, there was a span of 20 bases.

V gene TRBV30 combines with J gene TRBJ2-7; D not resolved. This CDR3 spans 12 amino acids. The V gene's germline CDR1 is GTSNPN and CDR2 SVGIG (reference sequence). V was clipped by 5 bases and J by 0 bases, with 8 bases between them. The CDR3 DNA is TGTGCCTGGGGCTGGACCTCCTACGAGCAGTACTTC. It translates to CAWGWTSYEQYF.

The rearrangement links TRBV2 to TRBJ1-6; 8 positions agree with TRBD1. The CDR3 is 14 amino acids. Germline V gene data show CDR1 as SNHLY and CDR2 as FYNNEI. The junction had 6 bases not matched to a gene; V was cut back by 6 bases and J by 8 bases. CDR3 in DNA: TGTGCCAGCAGGAGGACAGGGCAAGATTCACCCCTCCACTTT. Translating it yields CASRRTGQDSPLHF.

In its sample, this clonotype was seen a few times. The chain combines TRBV19 with TRBJ2-3, with a weak D call TRBD1 (7 bases). CDR1 is LNHDA, CDR2 SQIVND, per germline (reference sequence). Trimming left V 1 base short and J 4 bases short, with 15 bases between. The CDR3 loop spans 16 amino acids. The CDR3 loop reads CASSIGRAGGSDTQYF. Here the CDR3 DNA reads TGTGCCAGTAGTATAGGCAGGGCAGGGGGGTCAGATACGCAGTATTTT.

The table lists this clonotype with a few counts. This sequence joins TRBV20-1 and TRBJ2-7; 7 positions match TRBD1. CDR1 and CDR2 (germline): DFQATT, SNEGSKA (reference sequence). This CDR3 region has 13 residues. Trimming at V came to 4 bases and at J to 3 bases, leaving 6 bases not matched to a gene. The CDR3 is CSANRDSLYEQYF. The CDR3 bases are TGCAGTGCTAACCGGGACAGTCTCTACGAGCAGTACTTC.

This clonotype has a handful of counts. V is TRBV2 and J is TRBJ1-1; no clear D. The V gene's germline CDR1 is SNHLY and CDR2 FYNNEI. The CDR3 loop spans 11 amino acids. V dropped 7 bases and J dropped 0 bases, with 3 bases sitting between them. CDR3 DNA: TGTGCCAGCATCCTGAACACTGAAGCTTTCTTT. This codes for CASILNTEAFF.

This clonotype was seen only a few times. J is TRBJ2-1 and V is TRBV7-2; TRBD2 is a possible D gene (6 bases). The CDR3 runs 14 residues. Germline assignment: CDR1 SGHTA and CDR2 FQGNSA. Trimming removed 1 base at V and 9 bases at J, with 13 bases between. CDR3 sequence reads: CASSLGTSKGEQFF. In DNA, the CDR3 is TGTGCCAGCAGCTTAGGAACTAGCAAGGGTGAGCAGTTCTTC.

This clonotype was found a few times. The chain recombines TRBV2 with TRBJ2-5; TRBD2 agrees at 9 bases. The germline CDR1 and CDR2 sequences are SNHLY and FYNNEI. This CDR3 has 16 residues. Trimming removed 1 base from V and 7 bases from J; junction bases left unmatched: 10. The CDR3 sequence is CASSEVGGLAAGTQYF. CDR3 nucleotides: TGTGCCAGCAGTGAAGTTGGGGGACTAGCCGCGGGGACCCAGTACTTC.

This clonotype was picked up one time. V and J are TRBV7-3 and TRBJ2-2; D not resolved. The CDR3 contains 14 residues. With 4 bases removed from V and 6 bases from J, the gap between germline ends came to 12 bases. Germline lookup yields CDR1 SGHTA and CDR2 FQGTGA. Written as DNA, the CDR3 is TGTGCCAGCAGCTCTTCCCGGATCTCCGGGGAGCTGTTTTTT. The encoded protein is CASSSSRISGELFF.

The gene calls are TRBV19 and TRBJ2-7; possibly TRBD1 for D (6 bases). The CDR3 consists of 14 residues. Trimming cost V 3 bases and J 6 bases, with 15 bases left between them. The germline V gene has CDR1 LNHDA and CDR2 SQIVND (reference sequence). Written as DNA, the CDR3 is TGTGCCAGTAGTATTAGGGGGATGGTTCTCGAGCAGTACTTC. This gives the protein CASSIRGMVLEQYF.

The chain recombines TRBV2 with TRBJ1-1, with TRBD1 identical over 10 bases. CDR1 is SNHLY and CDR2 is FYNNEI in the germline V gene. V shed 6 bases and J 4 bases; nucleotides not matched to a gene: 2. CDR3 length: 13 amino acids. CDR3 DNA sequence: TGTGCCAGCAGGACAGGGGGCCCCACTGAAGCTTTCTTT. As protein: CASRTGGPTEAFF.

This clonotype has more than one count but fewer than ten. The chain couples TRBV19 to TRBJ1-1; TRBD1 matches 8 bases. The CDR3 consists of 14 residues. The germline V gene encodes CDR1 LNHDA and CDR2 SQIVND (reference sequence). V lost 3 bases to trimming and J lost 7 bases; unmatched junction nucleotides: 7. CDR3 bases: TGTGCCAGTAGTATTCCCAGGGGGCAAAGTGAAGCTTTCTTT. This sequence encodes CASSIPRGQSEAFF.

The chain's CDR3 is CASRRASADTQYF. Written as DNA, the CDR3 is TGTGCCAGCAGACGGGCCAGCGCAGATACGCAGTATTTT. This chain uses TRBV2 with TRBJ2-3; D uncertain. V dropped 6 bases and J dropped 4 bases, with 11 bases sitting between them. Germline V gene sequence: CDR1 SNHLY, CDR2 FYNNEI. CDR3 length equals 13 residues.

The chain uses TRBV11-2 and TRBJ2-3; D gene unclear. V was cut by 3 bases and J by 6 bases, with 7 bases left in between. The CDR3 is 12 amino acids. CDR1 and CDR2 (germline): SGHAT, FQNNGV. The CDR3 DNA follows: TGTGCCAGCAGCTTGAATCGGGATACGCAGTATTTT. Translating gives CASSLNRDTQYF.

The CDR3 loop reads CASSGGGGEQYF. The CDR3 coding sequence is TGTGCCAGCAGTGGGGGGGGCGGCGAGCAGTACTTC. The chain has TRBV6-1 and TRBJ2-7, with D possibly being TRBD2 (7 bases). The CDR3 length is 12 residues. Trimming stripped 4 bases from V and 6 bases from J, with 10 bases between. The germline V gene has CDR1 MNHNS and CDR2 SASEGT.

The V and J genes are TRBV7-9 and TRBJ2-5, with TRBD2 matching over 8 bases. V was pared by 4 bases and J by 5 bases, with 9 bases of the junction left unmatched. CDR1 and CDR2 (germline): SEHNR, FQNEAQ (reference sequence). The CDR3 spans 15 residues. In nucleotides, the CDR3 is TGTGCCAGCAGCTGGGGCGGGGGGCAGGTGGAGACCCAGTACTTC. This translates into CASSWGGGQVETQYF.